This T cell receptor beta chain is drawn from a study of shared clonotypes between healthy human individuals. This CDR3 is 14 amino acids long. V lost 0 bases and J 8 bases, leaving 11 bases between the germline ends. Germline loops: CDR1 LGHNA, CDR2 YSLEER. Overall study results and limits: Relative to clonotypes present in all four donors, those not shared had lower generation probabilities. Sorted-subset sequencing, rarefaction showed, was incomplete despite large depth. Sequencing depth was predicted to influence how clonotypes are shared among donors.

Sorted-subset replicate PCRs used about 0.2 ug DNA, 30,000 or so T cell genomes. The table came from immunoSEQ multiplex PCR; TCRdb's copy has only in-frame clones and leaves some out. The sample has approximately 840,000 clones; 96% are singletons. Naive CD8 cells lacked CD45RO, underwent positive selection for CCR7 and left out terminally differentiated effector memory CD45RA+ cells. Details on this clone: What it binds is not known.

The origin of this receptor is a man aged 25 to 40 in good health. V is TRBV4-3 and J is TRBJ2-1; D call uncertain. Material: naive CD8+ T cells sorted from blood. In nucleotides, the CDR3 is TGCGCCAGCAGCCAAGATGGCCCGAATGATGAGCAGTTCTTC. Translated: CASSQDGPNDEQFF.